This T cell receptor (beta chain) was observed in a study of blood T cell repertoires in COVID-19. About the research overall: Material from acute and convalescent COVID-19 was sourced from the United States, Italy and Spain.

Produced via immunoSEQ multiplex PCR; TCRdb's table is partial and in-frame only. There are 90,000 to 120,000 clones in the sample; 70% to 90% occur only once, and under 7% lies in the top ten. The CDR3 loop spans 15 amino acids. Losses at the gene ends were 6 bases for V and 3 bases for J; bases not matched to a gene: 4. Germline values: CDR1 SGHTA, CDR2 FQGTGA. The sample comprised peripheral blood. This chain joins TRBV7-3 and TRBJ2-3; 12 bases are a match to TRBD2. The clonotype comes from a woman aged 55-69 years with acute or convalescent COVID-19. The CDR3 is CASSPLAGGTDTQYF. Written as DNA, the CDR3 is TGTGCCAGCAGTCCTCTAGCGGGGGGGACAGATACGCAGTATTTT. Complete variable domain (other parts from reference TRBV7-3 and TRBJ2-3): GAGVSQTPSNKVTEKGKYVELRCDPISGHTALYWYRQSLGQGPEFLIYFQGTGAADDSGLPNDRFFAVRPEGSVSTLKIQRTERGDSAVYLCASSPLAGGTDTQYFGPGTRLTVL.